Sequencing of this TCR beta chain was carried out in a study of cytomegalovirus exposure and HLA in healthy donors. Study observations and caveats: The majority of TCR sequences were rare, yet some public TCRs appeared in many donors.

This clone was recorded only once. The antigen is undetermined. Looked up from germline, CDR1 is SGDLS and CDR2 is YYNGEE. J lost 8 bases, V lost 4 bases, and 15 bases had no gene match. This CDR3 is 17 amino acids long. Primers for the PCR totalled 60 Vbeta and 13 Jbeta. Measured with immunoSEQ multiplex PCR; TCRdb has only the in-frame clones, and not every one. The sample has about 130,000 clones, 70% to 80% seen once. This receptor was taken from a man aged 35-49 years in good health and CMV-seropositive. The sequenced sample consisted of PBMCs. The chain carries TRBV9 and TRBJ2-4, with 10 bases fitting TRBD1. The CDR3 loop is CASSPPPGTGVWDIQYF. As DNA, the CDR3 is TGTGCCAGCAGCCCTCCGCCCGGGACAGGGGTCTGGGACATTCAGTACTTC. Combining the CDR3 with reference TRBV9 and TRBJ2-4 gives the whole variable domain DSGVTQTPKHLITATGQRVTLRCSPRSGDLSVYWYQQSLDQGLQFLIQYYNGEERAKGNILERFSAQQFPDLHSELNLSSLELGDSALYFCASSPPPGTGVWDIQYFGAGTRLSVL.